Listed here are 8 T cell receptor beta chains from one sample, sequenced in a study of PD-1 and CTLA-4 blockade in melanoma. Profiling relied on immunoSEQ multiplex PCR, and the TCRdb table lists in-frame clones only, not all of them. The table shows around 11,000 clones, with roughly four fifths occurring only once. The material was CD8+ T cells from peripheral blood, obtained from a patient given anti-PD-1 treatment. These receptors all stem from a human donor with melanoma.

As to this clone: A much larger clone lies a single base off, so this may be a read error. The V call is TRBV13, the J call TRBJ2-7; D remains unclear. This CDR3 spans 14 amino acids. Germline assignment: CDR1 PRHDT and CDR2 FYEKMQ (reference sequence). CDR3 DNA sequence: TGTGTCAGCAGCTTAGGTACACAAACCTACGAGCAGTACTTC. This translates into CVSSLGTQTYEQYF.

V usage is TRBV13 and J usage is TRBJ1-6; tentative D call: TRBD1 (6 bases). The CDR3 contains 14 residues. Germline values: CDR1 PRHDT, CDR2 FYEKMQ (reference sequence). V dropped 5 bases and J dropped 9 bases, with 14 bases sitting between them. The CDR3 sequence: CASSQGTASSPLHF. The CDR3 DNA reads TGTGCCAGCAGCCAGGGGACGGCCAGTTCACCCCTCCACTTT.

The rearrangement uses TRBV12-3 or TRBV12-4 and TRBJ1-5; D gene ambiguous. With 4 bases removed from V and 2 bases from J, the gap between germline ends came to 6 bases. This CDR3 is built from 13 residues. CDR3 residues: CASSSRGNQPQHF. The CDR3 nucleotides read TGTGCCAGCAGTTCACGAGGCAATCAGCCCCAGCATTTT.

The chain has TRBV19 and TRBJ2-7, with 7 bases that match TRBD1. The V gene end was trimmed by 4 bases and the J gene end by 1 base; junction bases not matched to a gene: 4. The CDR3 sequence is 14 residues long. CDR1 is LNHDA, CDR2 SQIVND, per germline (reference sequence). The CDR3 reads CASSSRDRSYEQYF. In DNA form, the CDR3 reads TGTGCCAGTAGTAGCCGGGACAGATCCTACGAGCAGTACTTC.

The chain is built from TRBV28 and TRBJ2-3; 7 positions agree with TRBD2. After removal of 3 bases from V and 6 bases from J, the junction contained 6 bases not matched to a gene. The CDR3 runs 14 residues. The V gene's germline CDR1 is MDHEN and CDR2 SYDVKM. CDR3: CASSFLAESDTQYF. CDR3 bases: TGTGCCAGCAGTTTTCTAGCGGAGTCCGATACGCAGTATTTT.

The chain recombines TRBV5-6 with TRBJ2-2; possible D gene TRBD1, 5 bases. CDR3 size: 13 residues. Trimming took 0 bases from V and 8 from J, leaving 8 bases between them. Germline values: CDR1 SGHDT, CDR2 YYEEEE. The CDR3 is CASSLAGFGELFF. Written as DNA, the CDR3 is TGTGCCAGCAGCTTGGCAGGGTTTGGGGAGCTGTTTTTT. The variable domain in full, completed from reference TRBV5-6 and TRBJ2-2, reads DAGVTQSPTHLIKTRGQQVTLRCSPKSGHDTVSWYQQALGQGPQFIFQYYEEEERQRGNFPDRFSGHQFPNYSSELNVNALLLGDSALYLCASSLAGFGELFFGEGSRLTVL.

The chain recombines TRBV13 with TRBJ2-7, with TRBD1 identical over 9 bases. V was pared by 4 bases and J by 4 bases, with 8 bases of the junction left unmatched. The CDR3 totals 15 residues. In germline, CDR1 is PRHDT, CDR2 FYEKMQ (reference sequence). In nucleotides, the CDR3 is TGTGCCAGCAGCTCGGGACAGGGTGGGTTTTACGAGCAGTACTTC. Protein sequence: CASSSGQGGFYEQYF.

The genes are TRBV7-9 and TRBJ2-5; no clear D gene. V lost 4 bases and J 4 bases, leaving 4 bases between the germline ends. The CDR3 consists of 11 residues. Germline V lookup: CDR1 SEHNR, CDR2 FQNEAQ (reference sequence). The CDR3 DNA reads TGTGCCAGCAGCTCCGGAGAGACCCAGTACTTC. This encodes CASSSGETQYF.